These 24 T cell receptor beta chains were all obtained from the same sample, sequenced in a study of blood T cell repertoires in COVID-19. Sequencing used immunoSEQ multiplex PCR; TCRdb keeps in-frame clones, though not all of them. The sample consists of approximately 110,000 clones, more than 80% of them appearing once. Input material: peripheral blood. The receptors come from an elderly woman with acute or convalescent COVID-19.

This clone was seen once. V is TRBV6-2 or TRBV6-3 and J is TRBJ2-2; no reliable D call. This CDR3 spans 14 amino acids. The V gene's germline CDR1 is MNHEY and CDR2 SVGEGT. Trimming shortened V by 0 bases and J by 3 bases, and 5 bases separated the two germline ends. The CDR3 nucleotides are TGTGCCAGCAGTTACTCGAGATACACCGGGGAGCTGTTTTTT. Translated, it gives CASSYSRYTGELFF.

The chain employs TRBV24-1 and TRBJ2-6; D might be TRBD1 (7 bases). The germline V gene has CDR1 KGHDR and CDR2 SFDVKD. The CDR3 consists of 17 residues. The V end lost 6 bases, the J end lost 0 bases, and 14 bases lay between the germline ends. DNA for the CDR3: TGTGCCACCAGTTTAGGGCAGGGGGGCTCTGGGGCCAACGTCCTGACTTTC. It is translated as CATSLGQGGSGANVLTF.

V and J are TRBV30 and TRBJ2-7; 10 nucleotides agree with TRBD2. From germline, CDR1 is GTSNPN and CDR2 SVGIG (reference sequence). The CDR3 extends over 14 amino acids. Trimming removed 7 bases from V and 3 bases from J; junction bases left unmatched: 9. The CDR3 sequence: CASSQAGGFYEQYF. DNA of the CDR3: TGTGCCTCGTCGCAAGCGGGGGGGTTCTACGAGCAGTACTTC.

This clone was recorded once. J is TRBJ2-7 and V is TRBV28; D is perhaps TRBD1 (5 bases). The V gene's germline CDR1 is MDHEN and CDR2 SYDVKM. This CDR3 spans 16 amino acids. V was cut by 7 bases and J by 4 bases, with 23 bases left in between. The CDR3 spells CASIGDYQGNLYEQYF. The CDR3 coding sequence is TGTGCCAGCATCGGAGATTATCAGGGAAATTTATACGAGCAGTACTTC. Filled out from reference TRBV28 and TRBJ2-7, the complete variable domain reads DVKVTQSSRYLVKRTGEKVFLECVQDMDHENMFWYRQDPGLGLRLIYFSYDVKMKEKGDIPEGYSVSREKKERFSLILESASTNQTSMYLCASIGDYQGNLYEQYFGPGTRLTVT.

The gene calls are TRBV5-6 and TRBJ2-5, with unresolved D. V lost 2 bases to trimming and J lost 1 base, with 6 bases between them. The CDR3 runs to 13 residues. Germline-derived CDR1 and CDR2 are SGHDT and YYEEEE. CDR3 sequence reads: CASSLGAQETQYF. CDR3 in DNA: TGTGCCAGCAGCTTAGGAGCCCAAGAGACCCAGTACTTC.

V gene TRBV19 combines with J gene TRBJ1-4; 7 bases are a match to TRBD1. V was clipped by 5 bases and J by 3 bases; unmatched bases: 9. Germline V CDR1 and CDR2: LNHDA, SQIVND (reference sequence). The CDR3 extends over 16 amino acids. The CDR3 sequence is CASSRAQGVANEKLFF. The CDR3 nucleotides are TGTGCCAGTAGTCGAGCGCAGGGGGTTGCTAATGAAAAACTGTTTTTT.

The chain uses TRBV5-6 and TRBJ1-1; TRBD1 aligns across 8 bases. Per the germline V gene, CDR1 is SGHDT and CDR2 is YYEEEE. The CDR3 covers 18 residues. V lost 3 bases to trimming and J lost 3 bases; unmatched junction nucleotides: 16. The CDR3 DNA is TGTGCCAGCAGCTCGGCCGACAGGGGCTATATGGCTGACACTGAAGCTTTCTTT. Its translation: CASSSADRGYMADTEAFF.

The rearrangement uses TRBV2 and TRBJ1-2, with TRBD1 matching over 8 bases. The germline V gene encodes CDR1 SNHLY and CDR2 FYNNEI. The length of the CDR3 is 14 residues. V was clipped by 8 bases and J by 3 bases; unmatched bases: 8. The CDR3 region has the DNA TGTGCCAGCTGGGGACAGGTTTGGGACTATGGCTACACCTTC. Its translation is CASWGQVWDYGYTF.

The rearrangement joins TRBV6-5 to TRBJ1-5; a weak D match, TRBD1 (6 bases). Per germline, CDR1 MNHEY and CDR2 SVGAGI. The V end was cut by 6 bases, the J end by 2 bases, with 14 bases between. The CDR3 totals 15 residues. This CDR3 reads CASSLTGKGNQPQHF. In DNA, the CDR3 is TGTGCCAGCAGCCTAACAGGGAAGGGCAATCAGCCCCAGCATTTT.

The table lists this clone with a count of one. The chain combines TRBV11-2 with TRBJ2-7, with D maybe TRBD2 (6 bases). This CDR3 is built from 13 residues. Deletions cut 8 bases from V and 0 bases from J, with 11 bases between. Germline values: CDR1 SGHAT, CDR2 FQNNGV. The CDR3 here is CASSGVLSYEQYF. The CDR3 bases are TGTGCCAGCTCGGGGGTGCTCTCCTACGAGCAGTACTTC.

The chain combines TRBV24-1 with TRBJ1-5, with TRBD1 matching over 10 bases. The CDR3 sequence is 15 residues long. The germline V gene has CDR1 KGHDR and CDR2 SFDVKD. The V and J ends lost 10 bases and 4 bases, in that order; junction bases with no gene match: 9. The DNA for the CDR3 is TGTGCCACGGGGACAGGGGAGTTTGGGAATCAGCCCCAGCATTTT. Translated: CATGTGEFGNQPQHF.

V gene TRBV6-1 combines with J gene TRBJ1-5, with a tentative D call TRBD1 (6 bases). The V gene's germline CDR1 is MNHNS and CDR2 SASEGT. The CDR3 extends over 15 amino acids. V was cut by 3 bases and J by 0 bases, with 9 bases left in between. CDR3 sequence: CASSDRGDSNQPQHF. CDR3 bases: TGTGCCAGCAGTGACAGGGGCGATAGCAATCAGCCCCAGCATTTT.

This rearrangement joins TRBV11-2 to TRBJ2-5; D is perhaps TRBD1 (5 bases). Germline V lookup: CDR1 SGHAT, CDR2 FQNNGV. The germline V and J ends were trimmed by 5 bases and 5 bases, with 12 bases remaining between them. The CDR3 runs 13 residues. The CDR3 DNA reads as TGTGCCAGCAGCACGACAGACCGGGAGACCCAGTACTTC. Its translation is CASSTTDRETQYF. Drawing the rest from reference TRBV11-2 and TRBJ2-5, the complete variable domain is EAGVAQSPRYKIIEKRQSVAFWCNPISGHATLYWYQQILGQGPKLLIQFQNNGVVDDSQLPKDRFSAERLKGVDSTLKIQPAKLEDSAVYLCASSTTDRETQYFGPGTRLLVL.

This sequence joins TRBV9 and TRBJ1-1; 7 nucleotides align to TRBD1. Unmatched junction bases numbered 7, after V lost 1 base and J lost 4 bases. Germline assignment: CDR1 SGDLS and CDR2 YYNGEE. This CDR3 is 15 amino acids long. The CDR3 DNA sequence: TGTGCCAGCAGCGTACACTGGGCAGGGGGCACTGAAGCTTTCTTT. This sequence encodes CASSVHWAGGTEAFF.

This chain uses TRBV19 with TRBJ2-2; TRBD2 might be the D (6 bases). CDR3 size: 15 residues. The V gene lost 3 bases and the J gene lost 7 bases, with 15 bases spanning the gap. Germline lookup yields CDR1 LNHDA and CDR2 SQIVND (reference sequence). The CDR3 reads CASSIVLAGFGELFF. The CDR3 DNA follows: TGTGCCAGTAGTATTGTACTTGCGGGATTCGGGGAGCTGTTTTTT.

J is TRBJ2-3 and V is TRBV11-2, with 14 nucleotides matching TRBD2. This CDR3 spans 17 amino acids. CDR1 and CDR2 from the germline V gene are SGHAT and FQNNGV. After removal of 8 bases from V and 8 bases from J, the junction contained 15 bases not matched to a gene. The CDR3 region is CASATGTSGGHSITQYF. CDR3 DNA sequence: TGTGCCAGCGCCACCGGGACTAGCGGGGGTCACTCCATTACGCAGTATTTT.

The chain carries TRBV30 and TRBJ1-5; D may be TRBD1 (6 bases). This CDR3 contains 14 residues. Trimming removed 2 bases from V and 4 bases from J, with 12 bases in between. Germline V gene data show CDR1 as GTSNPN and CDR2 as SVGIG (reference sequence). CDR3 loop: CAWSHGTNNQPQHF. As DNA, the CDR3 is TGTGCCTGGAGTCACGGGACAAATAATCAGCCCCAGCATTTT.

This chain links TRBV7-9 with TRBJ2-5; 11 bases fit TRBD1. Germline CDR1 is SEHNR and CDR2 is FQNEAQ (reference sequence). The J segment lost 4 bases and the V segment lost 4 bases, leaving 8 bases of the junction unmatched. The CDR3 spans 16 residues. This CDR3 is CASSSHGTGGRETQYF. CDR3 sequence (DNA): TGTGCCAGCAGCTCCCACGGGACAGGGGGTCGAGAGACCCAGTACTTC. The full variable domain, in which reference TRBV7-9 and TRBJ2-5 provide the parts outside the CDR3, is DTGVSQNPRHKITKRGQNVTFRCDPISEHNRLYWYRQTLGQGPEFLTYFQNEAQLEKSRLLSDRFSAERPKGSFSTLEIQRTEQGDSAMYLCASSSHGTGGRETQYFGPGTRLLVL.

CDR3 DNA sequence: TGTGCCAGCAGCACCCAATCAGTTACCCAGTACTTC. Its protein is CASSTQSVTQYF. The chain links TRBV21-1 to TRBJ2-5; the D call TRBD1 from the table was never checked on the DNA. TRBV21-1 represents a pseudogene. The CDR3 contains 12 residues.

CDR3 DNA sequence: TGTGCCAGCAGCCCTCACCTGGGACAGGGAGAGGAAAAACTGTTTTTT. This gives the protein CASSPHLGQGEEKLFF. The J gene is TRBJ1-4, the V gene TRBV3-1 (or the pseudogene TRBV3-2); TRBD1 matches at 9 bases. V was clipped by 4 bases and J by 8 bases; unmatched bases: 11. CDR3 length equals 16 residues. The germline V gene has CDR1 LGHDT and CDR2 YNNKEL (reference sequence).

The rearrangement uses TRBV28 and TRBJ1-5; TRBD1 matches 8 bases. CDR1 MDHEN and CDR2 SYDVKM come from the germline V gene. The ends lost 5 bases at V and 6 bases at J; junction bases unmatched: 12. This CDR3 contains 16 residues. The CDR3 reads CASSPGGVGLGQPQHF. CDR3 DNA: TGTGCCAGCAGTCCAGGGGGCGTGGGTTTGGGTCAGCCCCAGCATTTT.

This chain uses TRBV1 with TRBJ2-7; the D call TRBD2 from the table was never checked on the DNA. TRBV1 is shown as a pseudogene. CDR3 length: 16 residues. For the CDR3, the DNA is TGCACCAGCAGCCAAGACTCGGGAGGAGGCATTTACGAGCAGTACTTC. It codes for CTSSQDSGGGIYEQYF.

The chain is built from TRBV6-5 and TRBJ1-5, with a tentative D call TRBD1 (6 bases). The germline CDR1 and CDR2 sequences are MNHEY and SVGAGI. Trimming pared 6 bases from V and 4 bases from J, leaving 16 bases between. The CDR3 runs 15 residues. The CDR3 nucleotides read TGTGCCAGCAGCTTAGGGGGATTCCCTAATCAGCCCCAGCATTTT. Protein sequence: CASSLGGFPNQPQHF.

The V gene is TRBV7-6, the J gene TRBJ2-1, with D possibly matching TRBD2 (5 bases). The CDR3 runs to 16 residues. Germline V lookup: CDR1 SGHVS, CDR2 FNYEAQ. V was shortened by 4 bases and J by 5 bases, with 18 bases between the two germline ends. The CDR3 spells CASSSSVTTTHNEQFF. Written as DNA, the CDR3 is TGTGCCAGCAGCTCGTCCGTGACTACTACACACAATGAGCAGTTCTTC.